This T cell receptor (beta chain) comes out of a study of blood T cell repertoires in COVID-19. At the level of the study: Acute-phase and convalescent COVID-19 samples originated in the United States, Italy and Spain.

In the study's own analysis: Estimation of nucleated cell counts relied on the amplification of reference gene primers. Profiled with immunoSEQ multiplex PCR; TCRdb holds only in-frame clones, not every one. V and J calls and clone size follow that table, whereas D and trimming were derived from the DNA. The sample consists of approximately 200,000 clones, roughly 90% of them appearing once. The CDR3 sequence is 15 residues long. Germline V lookup: CDR1 MNHEY, CDR2 SVGAGI. V lost 0 bases and J 1 base, leaving 9 bases between the germline ends. This clonotype was obtained from a woman aged 50 to 65 with acute or convalescent COVID-19. The sequencing sample was made of peripheral blood. The V gene is TRBV6-5, the J gene TRBJ1-1, with D hard to call. CDR3 DNA sequence: TGTGCCAGCAGTTACTCTTCCAATCAGAACACTGAAGCTTTCTTT. It specifies CASSYSSNQNTEAFF.